This T cell receptor beta chain comes out of a study of T cells in Graves' hyperthyroidism and ophthalmopathy. RNA transcripts provided the source from which TCR beta CDR3 regions were amplified. TCR CDR3 underwent first-round RT-PCR with the HTBI primer set. TCRdb called the multiplex PCR reads again in MiXCR, with one record for every CDR3 protein. The sample holds 380,000 or so distinct CDR3 sequences, under 20% seen once. The V gene lost 6 bases and the J gene lost 3 bases, with 11 bases spanning the gap. Germline CDR1 KGHDR, CDR2 SFDVKD. The CDR3 runs to 14 residues. Lactation, pregnancy, other autoimmune disease or uncontrolled infection excluded patients.

The rearrangement links TRBV24-1 to TRBJ2-1, with TRBD1 as a possible D gene (6 bases). This sequence was found in a woman between 18 and 29 years old with Graves' hyperthyroidism. The sample consisted of blood. CDR3 protein: CATSTDRFYNEQFF. The CDR3 coding sequence is TGTGCCACCAGTACCGACAGGTTCTACAATGAGCAGTTCTTC.